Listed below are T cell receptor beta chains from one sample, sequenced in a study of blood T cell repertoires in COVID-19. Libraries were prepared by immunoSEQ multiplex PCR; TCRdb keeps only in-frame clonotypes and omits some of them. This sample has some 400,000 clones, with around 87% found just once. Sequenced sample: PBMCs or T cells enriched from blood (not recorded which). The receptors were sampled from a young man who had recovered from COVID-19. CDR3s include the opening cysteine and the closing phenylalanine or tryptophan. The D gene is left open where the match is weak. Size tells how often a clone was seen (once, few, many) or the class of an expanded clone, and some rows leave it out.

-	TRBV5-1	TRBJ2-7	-	TGCGCCAGCAGCTTGGTGAGATCCTACGAGCAGTACTTC	CASSLVRSYEQYF
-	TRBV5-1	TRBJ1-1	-	TGCGCCAGCAGCTACGGGGACACTGAAGCTTTCTTT	CASSYGDTEAFF
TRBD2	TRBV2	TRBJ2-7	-	TGTGCCAGCAGTGAGGGGTTAGCGGGGGGCCCCACCTACGAGCAGTACTTC	CASSEGLAGGPTYEQYF
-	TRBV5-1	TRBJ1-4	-	TGCGCCAGCAGCTTGACAGGGTTGAGTAATGAAAAACTGTTTTTT	CASSLTGLSNEKLFF
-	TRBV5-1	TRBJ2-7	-	TGCGCCAGCAGCTTAGACAGGACTTACGAGCAGTACTTC	CASSLDRTYEQYF
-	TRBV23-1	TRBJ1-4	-	TGCGCCAGCAGTCAATTTCCCCCCCAAGGGAGTGGGGAAAAACTGTTTTTT	CASSQFPPQGSGEKLFF
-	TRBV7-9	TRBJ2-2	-	TGTGCCAGCATGCTTCGACAGGGAGGCACCGGGGAGCTGTTTTTT	CASMLRQGGTGELFF
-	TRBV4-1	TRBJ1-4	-	TGCGCCAGCAGCCAACCTTACAGGGATAACAATGAAAAACTGTTTTTT	CASSQPYRDNNEKLFF
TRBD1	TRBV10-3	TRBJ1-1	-	TGTGCCATCAGAACAGGGGGCACTGAAGCTTTCTTT	CAIRTGGTEAFF
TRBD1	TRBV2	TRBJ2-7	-	TGTGCCAGCAGTGAGGGACAGTTAACCTACGAGCAGTACTTC	CASSEGQLTYEQYF
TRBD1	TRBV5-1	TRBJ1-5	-	TGCGCCAGCAGACCGGACAGGGGCAATCAGCCCCAGCATTTT	CASRPDRGNQPQHF
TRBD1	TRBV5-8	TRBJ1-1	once	TGTGCCAGCAGCTGGGGGACAGCTAGATCTGAAGCTTTCTTT	CASSWGTARSEAFF
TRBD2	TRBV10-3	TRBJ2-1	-	TGTGCCATCAGTGCCACCGGGACTAGCGGGGGGGCCGTCAATGAGCAGTTCTTC	CAISATGTSGGAVNEQFF
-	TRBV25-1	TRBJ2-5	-	TGTGCCAGCAGTGGGACGGCCGGGAGTTACCTTCAAGAGACCCAGTACTTC	CASSGTAGSYLQETQYF
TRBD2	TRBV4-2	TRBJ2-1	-	TGTGCCAGCAGCCAAGCCCCCTCTTTAGCGGGGGCTAACAATGAGCAGTTCTTC	CASSQAPSLAGANNEQFF
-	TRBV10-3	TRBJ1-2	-	TGTGCCATCAGTGAGTCGAAAGAGGGCTACACCTTC	CAISESKEGYTF
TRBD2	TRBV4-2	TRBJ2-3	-	TGTGCCAGCAGCCGCGGGGGGACCGAAGATACGCAGTATTTT	CASSRGGTEDTQYF
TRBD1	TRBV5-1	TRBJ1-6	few	TGCGCCAGCAGCCTGGGACAGGGCAGCAATTCACCCCTCCACTTT	CASSLGQGSNSPLHF
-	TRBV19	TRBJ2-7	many	TGTGCCAGTAGCTTTCAGGGTAGCTACGAGCAGTACTTC	CASSFQGSYEQYF
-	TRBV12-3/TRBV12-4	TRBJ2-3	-	TGTGCCAGCATAAACACAGATACGCAGTATTTT	CASINTDTQYF
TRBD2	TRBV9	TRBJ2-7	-	TGTGCCAGCAGCTCTAATAGCGGGACTTTTCCCTACGAGCAGTACTTC	CASSSNSGTFPYEQYF
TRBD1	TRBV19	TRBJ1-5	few	TGTGCCAGTAGAGATCGAGGGGGCGTTGGCAATCAGCCCCAGCATTTT	CASRDRGGVGNQPQHF
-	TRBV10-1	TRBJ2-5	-	TGCGCCAGCAGTGACGGACTCCAAGAGACCCAGTACTTC	CASSDGLQETQYF
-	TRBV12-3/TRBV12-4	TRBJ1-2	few	TGTGCCAGCAGCCGAACACAGAACTATGGCTACACCTTC	CASSRTQNYGYTF
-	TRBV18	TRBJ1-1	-	TGTGCCAGCTCACTGCGGGGAATGAACACTGAAGCTTTCTTT	CASSLRGMNTEAFF
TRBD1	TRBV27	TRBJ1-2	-	TGTGCCAGCAGTCTACTTGGGACAGGGGGCTCTGGCTACACCTTC	CASSLLGTGGSGYTF
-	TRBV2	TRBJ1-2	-	TGTGCCAGCAGCTCGACAGGAGGTTGGGGCTACACCTTC	CASSSTGGWGYTF
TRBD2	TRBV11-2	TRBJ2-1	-	TGTGCCAGCAGCTTAGATCATCGGGCGGGGGGGCTTGGTGAGCAGTTCTTC	CASSLDHRAGGLGEQFF
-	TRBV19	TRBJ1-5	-	TGTGCCAGTAGTTGGGAGAGCAATCAGCCCCAGCATTTT	CASSWESNQPQHF
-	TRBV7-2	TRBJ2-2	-	TGTGCCAGCAGCTTACTCCGGACTAACACCGGGGAGCTGTTTTTT	CASSLLRTNTGELFF
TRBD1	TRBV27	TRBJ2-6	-	TGTGCCAGCAGTTTATATGGGACAGGCCCGTCTGGGGCCAACGTCCTGACTTTC	CASSLYGTGPSGANVLTF
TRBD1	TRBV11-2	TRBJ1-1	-	TGTGCCAGCAGATCGGACAGGGGGGTCCCTGAAGCTTTCTTT	CASRSDRGVPEAFF
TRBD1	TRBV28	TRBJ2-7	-	TGTGCCAGCAGACGAGGGGGCGGGACAGGGGGGTACGAGCAGTACTTC	CASRRGGGTGGYEQYF
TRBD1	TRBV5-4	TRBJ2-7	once	TGTGCCAGCAGCCAGGACAGGGGCGAGCAGTACTTC	CASSQDRGEQYF
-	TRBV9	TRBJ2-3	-	TGTGCCAGCAGCGTAGTCAGCGGCACAGATACGCAGTATTTT	CASSVVSGTDTQYF
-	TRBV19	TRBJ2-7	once	TGTGCCAGTAGTAGTGGGCCCTCCTACGAGCAGTACTTC	CASSSGPSYEQYF
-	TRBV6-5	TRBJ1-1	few	TGTGCCAGCAGTTTTACGACAGGGAACACTGAAGCTTTCTTT	CASSFTTGNTEAFF
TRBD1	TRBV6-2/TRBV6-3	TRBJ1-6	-	TGTGCCAGCAGTTACAGGGACAGCTATAATTCACCCCTCCACTTT	CASSYRDSYNSPLHF
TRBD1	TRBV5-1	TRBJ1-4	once	TGCGCCAGCAGCTTGGGAGGGGGCTTTTCGGAAAAACTGTTTTTT	CASSLGGGFSEKLFF
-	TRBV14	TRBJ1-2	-	TGTGCCAGCAGCCAAAACAGGGACCATGGCTACACCTTC	CASSQNRDHGYTF
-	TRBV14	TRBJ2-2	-	TGTGCCAGCAGCCGGCAGGGTATCGCCGGGGAGCTGTTTTTT	CASSRQGIAGELFF
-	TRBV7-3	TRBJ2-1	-	TGTGCCAGACCGGGACACCCTAATGAGCAGTTCTTC	CARPGHPNEQFF
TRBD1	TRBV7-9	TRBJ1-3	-	TGTGCCAGCAGCTCCCGGACAGGGTTGAACACCATATATTTT	CASSSRTGLNTIYF
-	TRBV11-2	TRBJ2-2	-	TGTGCCAGCAGTTTCGAGGCCTCGTCTACCGGGGAGCTGTTTTTT	CASSFEASSTGELFF
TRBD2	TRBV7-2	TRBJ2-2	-	TGTGCCAGCAGCTTAGCGCGGCTAGCGGCGAACACCGGGGAGCTGTTTTTT	CASSLARLAANTGELFF
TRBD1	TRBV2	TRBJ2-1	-	TGTGCCAGCAGTGGGGACAGAAACAATGAGCAGTTCTTC	CASSGDRNNEQFF
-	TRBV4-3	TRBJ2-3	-	TGCGCCAGCAGCCAAGATCCCTCAGGGGCTAAAGTAGATACGCAGTATTTT	CASSQDPSGAKVDTQYF
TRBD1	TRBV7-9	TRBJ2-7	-	TGTGCCAGCAGCTCCGGGACAGCGGAGATTCAACCCTACGAGCAGTACTTC	CASSSGTAEIQPYEQYF
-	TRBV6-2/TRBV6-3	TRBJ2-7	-	TGTGCCAGCAGTTATACAGGGAAGTCATCCGAGCAGTACTTC	CASSYTGKSSEQYF
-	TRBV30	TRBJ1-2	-	TGTGCCTGGAGTGCCCAGACTGCTAACTATGGCTACACCTTC	CAWSAQTANYGYTF
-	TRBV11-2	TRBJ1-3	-	TGTGCCAGCAGCTTAGTATTCTCTGGAAACACCATATATTTT	CASSLVFSGNTIYF